One and the same sample provided the 25 T cell receptor beta chains below, sequenced in a study of beta chain features in type 1 diabetes listed by TCRdb under 2018. Findings and caveats that apply to the study as a whole: A moderate but significant shortening of TCRB CDR3 length was observed in type 1 diabetes patients in all four CD4+ subsets.

No antigen has been identified for these receptors. Library prep was done by the immunoSEQ multiplex PCR assay. All of the isolated RNA was reverse transcribed with the High Capacity cDNA Reverse Transcription Kit, so expressed TCRB transcripts were sequenced. This immuneACCESS table, as held by TCRdb, lists in-frame sequences with V and J called but not all clones. Of the missing ones, under half trace to an unresolved V gene in checked studies; the others have no known cause. Recorded for this sample are some 290,000 clones; 13% to 15% of them occurred a single time. Approximately 0.015% of the sample is in the top ten clones. The sample was naive CD4+ T cells from blood. In the paper's terms, the cell subset or site label means: true naive CD4+ T cells. The receptors were gathered from a man aged 25-40 years with type 1 diabetes.

This rearrangement joins TRBV5-6 to TRBJ1-1, with unresolved D. V was cut by 4 bases and J by 4 bases, with 14 bases left in between. The CDR3 covers 14 residues. CDR1 and CDR2 (germline): SGHDT, YYEEEE. The CDR3 sequence: CASSPEAGGTEAFF. DNA of the CDR3: TGTGCCAGCAGCCCGGAGGCGGGCGGCACTGAAGCTTTCTTT.

The chain combines TRBV11-2 with TRBJ2-7; 13 bases are shared with TRBD2. Germline V CDR1 and CDR2: SGHAT, FQNNGV. V lost 3 bases, J lost 3 bases, and 11 bases stayed unmatched. This CDR3 comprises 18 residues. The CDR3 reads CASSLVGTSGIISYEQYF. CDR3 nucleotides: TGTGCCAGCAGCTTGGTTGGGACTAGCGGGATTATTAGCTACGAGCAGTACTTC. Full variable domain (outside the CDR3, taken from reference TRBV11-2 and TRBJ2-7): EAGVAQSPRYKIIEKRQSVAFWCNPISGHATLYWYQQILGQGPKLLIQFQNNGVVDDSQLPKDRFSAERLKGVDSTLKIQPAKLEDSAVYLCASSLVGTSGIISYEQYFGPGTRLTVT.

This clone was observed a handful of times. The chain combines TRBV19 with TRBJ2-1; no clear D gene. Trimming removed 3 bases at V and 0 bases at J, with 18 bases between. The length of the CDR3 is 18 residues. Germline values: CDR1 LNHDA, CDR2 SQIVND (reference sequence). CDR3 sequence (DNA): TGTGCCAGTAGTATTCGGGTCTCACCCCCTAGCTCCTACAATGAGCAGTTCTTC. The encoded protein is CASSIRVSPPSSYNEQFF.

This clone came up a few times. The chain links TRBV27 to TRBJ2-1; D gene unclear. This CDR3 spans 16 amino acids. Germline CDR1 MNHEY, CDR2 SMNVEV (reference sequence). V was cut by 4 bases and J by 0 bases, with 13 bases left in between. In DNA form, the CDR3 reads TGTGCCAGCAGTTCCCTTGCGCTTAGCTCCTACAATGAGCAGTTCTTC. Amino acids: CASSSLALSSYNEQFF.

The V and J genes are TRBV7-2 and TRBJ2-5; 7 bases agree with TRBD1. V shed 7 bases and J 4 bases; nucleotides not matched to a gene: 9. CDR3 length equals 14 residues. Germline V lookup: CDR1 SGHTA, CDR2 FQGNSA. The CDR3 here is CASNPSTGTETQYF. The CDR3 DNA reads as TGTGCCAGCAACCCTTCGACAGGGACAGAGACCCAGTACTTC.

This clone was recorded a few times. The chain has TRBV28 and TRBJ2-7; 9 bases line up with TRBD2. The CDR3 sequence is 16 residues long. The J segment lost 4 bases and the V segment lost 8 bases, leaving 15 bases of the junction unmatched. Germline V CDR1 and CDR2: MDHEN, SYDVKM. CDR3 sequence reads: CASSPPGTSYSYEQYF. CDR3 sequence (DNA): TGTGCCAGCTCCCCCCCCGGGACTAGCTACTCTTACGAGCAGTACTTC.

This clone was found a few times. The V call is TRBV28, the J call TRBJ2-1; 8 bases agree with TRBD1. The CDR3 contains 15 residues. Germline CDR1 reads MDHEN; CDR2 reads SYDVKM. V lost 7 bases, J lost 8 bases, and 13 bases stayed unmatched. Here the CDR3 reads CASTASRGLLYEQFF. CDR3 nucleotide sequence: TGTGCCAGCACCGCCTCCAGGGGGCTTCTATATGAGCAGTTCTTC. Using reference TRBV28 and TRBJ2-1 for the parts outside the CDR3, the full variable domain is DVKVTQSSRYLVKRTGEKVFLECVQDMDHENMFWYRQDPGLGLRLIYFSYDVKMKEKGDIPEGYSVSREKKERFSLILESASTNQTSMYLCASTASRGLLYEQFFGPGTRLTVL.

The chain has TRBV10-3 and TRBJ2-2; D might be TRBD2 (5 bases). Looked up from germline, CDR1 is ENHRY and CDR2 is SYGVKD. This CDR3 contains 15 residues. V was clipped by 3 bases and J by 4 bases, with 12 bases between them. The DNA for the CDR3 is TGTGCCATCAGTGATGCTAGAGGAGGCACCGGGGAGCTGTTTTTT. Protein sequence: CAISDARGGTGELFF.

The chain couples TRBV18 to TRBJ2-1; D is uncertain. This CDR3 is built from 15 residues. With 4 bases removed from V and 3 bases from J, the gap between germline ends came to 13 bases. Germline V gives CDR1 KGHSH, CDR2 LQKENI. As DNA, the CDR3 is TGTGCCAGCTCACTGTTAGCCGCTCTCTACAATGAGCAGTTCTTC. Protein sequence: CASSLLAALYNEQFF.

The chain joins TRBV6-5 to TRBJ1-2; the D gene is possibly TRBD1 (6 bases). The CDR3 spans 13 residues. V was trimmed by 8 bases and J by 8 bases, leaving 18 bases between them. The germline CDR1 and CDR2 sequences are MNHEY and SVGAGI. The CDR3 spells CASQKTGSYGYTF. DNA for the CDR3: TGTGCCAGCCAAAAAACAGGGTCCTACGGCTACACCTTC.

This clone was recorded a few times. The gene calls are TRBV6-1 and TRBJ2-4; 7 bases agree with TRBD1. Per germline, CDR1 MNHNS and CDR2 SASEGT. The V and J ends lost 1 base and 2 bases, in that order; junction bases with no gene match: 8. The CDR3 totals 17 residues. The CDR3: CASSEGTGVRTKNIQYF. The DNA of the CDR3 is TGTGCCAGCAGTGAAGGGACAGGTGTCCGAACCAAAAACATTCAGTACTTC.

This clone was seen only a few times. The rearrangement uses TRBV28 and TRBJ2-5; tentatively, D is TRBD1 (5 bases). Germline V gives CDR1 MDHEN, CDR2 SYDVKM. The CDR3 is 11 residues long. V was pared by 6 bases and J by 5 bases, with 7 bases between. The CDR3: CASSYRETQYF. CDR3 nucleotides: TGTGCCAGCAGCTACAGGGAGACCCAGTACTTC.

This clone occurred a few times. The chain has TRBV28 and TRBJ2-5; weak D call: TRBD2 (6 bases). This CDR3 region has 13 residues. Germline-derived CDR1 and CDR2 are MDHEN and SYDVKM. The CDR3 DNA reads as TGTGGGATCGGCGGAGGGGCCAGAGAGACCCAGTACTTC. It specifies CGIGGGARETQYF.

This clone was seen a handful of times. The chain couples TRBV9 to TRBJ2-1; TRBD2 matches at 11 bases. The germline V gene has CDR1 SGDLS and CDR2 YYNGEE. V lost 3 bases and J lost 4; bases outside the gene matches: 6. CDR3 size: 16 residues. CDR3 bases: TGTGCCAGCAGCGGAACGGGACTAGCGGTATACAATGAGCAGTTCTTC. Translation gives CASSGTGLAVYNEQFF. Drawing the rest from reference TRBV9 and TRBJ2-1, the complete variable domain is DSGVTQTPKHLITATGQRVTLRCSPRSGDLSVYWYQQSLDQGLQFLIQYYNGEERAKGNILERFSAQQFPDLHSELNLSSLELGDSALYFCASSGTGLAVYNEQFFGPGTRLTVL.

The chain joins TRBV27 to TRBJ1-1, with D possibly matching TRBD1 (5 bases). The V gene lost 3 bases and the J gene lost 0 bases, with 5 bases spanning the gap. The CDR3 runs 13 residues. Looked up from germline, CDR1 is MNHEY and CDR2 is SMNVEV (reference sequence). The CDR3: CASSLTVNTEAFF. The CDR3 coding sequence is TGTGCCAGCAGTTTGACAGTGAACACTGAAGCTTTCTTT.

The rearrangement uses TRBV7-3 and TRBJ1-2, with D unresolved. This CDR3 region has 14 residues. Germline-derived CDR1 and CDR2 are SGHTA and FQGTGA. V was shortened by 1 base and J by 1 base, with 7 bases between the two germline ends. DNA for the CDR3: TGTGCCAGCAGCTTAAACGGGGATAACTATGGCTACACCTTC. Its translation is CASSLNGDNYGYTF.

This chain uses TRBV7-9 with TRBJ2-7; a weak D match, TRBD2 (6 bases). V was cut by 1 base and J by 4 bases, with 8 bases left in between. The CDR3 runs to 13 residues. CDR1 and CDR2 from the germline V gene are SEHNR and FQNEAQ (reference sequence). DNA for the CDR3: TGTGCCAGCAGCTTAGGGGGGGTGTACGAGCAGTACTTC. It encodes CASSLGGVYEQYF.

As DNA, the CDR3 is TGCGCCAGCAGCGTGGACAGGGAGTTGGATGAGCAGTTCTTC. Amino acids: CASSVDRELDEQFF. The chain recombines TRBV5-1 with TRBJ2-1; 8 bases match TRBD1. The germline gives CDR1 SGHRS, CDR2 YFSETQ. J was trimmed by 8 bases and V by 4 bases; bases with no gene match: 8. The CDR3 totals 14 residues.

This clone was picked up a small number of times. The chain joins TRBV5-4 to TRBJ2-1, with 9 nucleotides matching TRBD2. Germline V lookup: CDR1 SGHNT, CDR2 YYREEE (reference sequence). Losses at the gene ends were 4 bases for V and 0 bases for J; bases not matched to a gene: 8. This CDR3 comprises 17 residues. CDR3 nucleotide sequence: TGTGCCAGCAGCCCTGATCCTAGCGGGATCTCCTACAATGAGCAGTTCTTC. It is translated as CASSPDPSGISYNEQFF.

The sample holds a few counts of this clone. The chain employs TRBV14 and TRBJ2-5; 8 bases are a match to TRBD2. V dropped 4 bases and J dropped 2; count of bases not matched to a gene: 9. Germline V gives CDR1 SGHDN, CDR2 FVKESK. The CDR3 has 16 residues. CDR3 sequence (DNA): TGTGCCAGCAGCCTGTGGACTAGCAGCCTACAAGAGACCCAGTACTTC. This encodes CASSLWTSSLQETQYF.

This clone has just a few counts. V usage is TRBV9 and J usage is TRBJ2-7; possible D gene TRBD1, 6 bases. Germline-derived CDR1 and CDR2 are SGDLS and YYNGEE. Trimming took off 2 bases at V and 0 bases at J, with 15 bases between the two ends. The CDR3 runs to 16 residues. The CDR3 DNA reads TGTGCCAGCAGCGTCGAACAGGGTGTTGCCTCCTACGAGCAGTACTTC. Protein: CASSVEQGVASYEQYF.

This clone was seen a few times. The rearrangement joins TRBV27 to TRBJ1-2; the match to TRBD1 covers 8 bases. CDR3 length: 19 amino acids. The junction had 25 bases not matched to a gene; V was cut back by 5 bases and J by 8 bases. CDR1 is MNHEY and CDR2 is SMNVEV in the germline V gene (reference sequence). CDR3 residues: CASSAWTPAAGGGSDGYTF. For the CDR3, the DNA is TGTGCCAGCAGTGCATGGACACCGGCGGCAGGGGGCGGATCGGACGGCTACACCTTC.

This clone was counted a few times. The chain recombines TRBV5-4 with TRBJ2-3; 14 bases are shared with TRBD2. This CDR3 contains 16 residues. Per the germline V gene, CDR1 is SGHNT and CDR2 is YYREEE (reference sequence). Unmatched junction bases numbered 7, after V lost 4 bases and J lost 6 bases. This CDR3 reads CASSLGLAGAADTQYF. The CDR3 DNA reads TGTGCCAGCAGCCTGGGACTAGCGGGAGCGGCGGATACGCAGTATTTT.

This clone was detected a few times. The chain has TRBV4-2 and TRBJ1-1; maybe TRBD1 (5 bases). Per germline, CDR1 LGHNA and CDR2 YNFKEQ. This CDR3 has 13 residues. The ends were cut back, 0 bases at V and 6 bases at J, with 8 bases in the middle. CDR3 sequence (DNA): TGTGCCAGCAGCCAAGACAGGGATGCTGAAGCTTTCTTT. It yields the protein CASSQDRDAEAFF.

This clone was seen a few times. This chain connects TRBV5-1 to TRBJ2-7; TRBD1 might be the D (5 bases). The CDR3 is 13 residues long. V lost 2 bases, J lost 5 bases, and 11 bases lay in between. Germline V CDR1 and CDR2: SGHRS, YFSETQ. The CDR3 DNA is TGCGCCAGCAGCTTAGTGGGCAGGGACGAGCAGTACTTC. It translates to CASSLVGRDEQYF.